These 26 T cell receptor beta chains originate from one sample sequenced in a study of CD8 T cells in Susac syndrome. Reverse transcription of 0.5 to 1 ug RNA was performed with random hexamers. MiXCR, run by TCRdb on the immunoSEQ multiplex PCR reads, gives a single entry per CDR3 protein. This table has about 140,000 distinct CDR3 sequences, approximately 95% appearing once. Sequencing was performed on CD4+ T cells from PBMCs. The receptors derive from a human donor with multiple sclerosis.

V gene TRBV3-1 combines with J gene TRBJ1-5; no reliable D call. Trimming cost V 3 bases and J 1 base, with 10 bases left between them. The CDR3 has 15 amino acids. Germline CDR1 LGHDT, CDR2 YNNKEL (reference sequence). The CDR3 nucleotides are TGTGCCAGCAGCCAGGGGAGTGGGAGCAATCAGCCCCAGCATTTT. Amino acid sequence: CASSQGSGSNQPQHF.

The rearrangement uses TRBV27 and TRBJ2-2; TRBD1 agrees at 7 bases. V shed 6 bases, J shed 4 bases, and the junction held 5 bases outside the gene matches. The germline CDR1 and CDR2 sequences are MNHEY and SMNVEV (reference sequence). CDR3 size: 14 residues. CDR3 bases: TGTGCCAGCAGCCCGGGACAGACCACCGGGGAGCTGTTTTTT. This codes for CASSPGQTTGELFF.

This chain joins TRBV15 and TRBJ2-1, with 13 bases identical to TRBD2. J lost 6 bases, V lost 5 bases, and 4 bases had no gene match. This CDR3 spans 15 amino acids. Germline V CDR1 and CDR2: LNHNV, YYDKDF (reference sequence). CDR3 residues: CATSEWTSGSNEQFF. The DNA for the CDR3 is TGTGCCACCAGCGAGTGGACTAGCGGGAGCAATGAGCAGTTCTTC.

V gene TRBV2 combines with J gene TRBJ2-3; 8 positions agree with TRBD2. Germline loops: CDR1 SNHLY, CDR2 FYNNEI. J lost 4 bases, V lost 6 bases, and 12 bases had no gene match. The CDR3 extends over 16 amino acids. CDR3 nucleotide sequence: TGTGCCAGCAGCCTGACTAGCGTGGCACCCCCAGATACGCAGTATTTT. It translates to CASSLTSVAPPDTQYF. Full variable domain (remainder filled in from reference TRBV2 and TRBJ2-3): EPEVTQTPSHQVTQMGQEVILRCVPISNHLYFYWYRQILGQKVEFLVSFYNNEISEKSEIFDDQFSVERPDGSNFTLKIRSTKLEDSAMYFCASSLTSVAPPDTQYFGPGTRLTVL.

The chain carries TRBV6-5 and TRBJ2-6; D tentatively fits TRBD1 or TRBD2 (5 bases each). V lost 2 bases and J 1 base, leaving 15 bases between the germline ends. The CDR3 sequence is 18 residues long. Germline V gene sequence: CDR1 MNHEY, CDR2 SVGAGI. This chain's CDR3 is CASSYRGSGGSGANVLTF. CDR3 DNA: TGTGCCAGCAGTTACCGGGGCAGTGGAGGATCTGGGGCCAACGTCCTGACTTTC.

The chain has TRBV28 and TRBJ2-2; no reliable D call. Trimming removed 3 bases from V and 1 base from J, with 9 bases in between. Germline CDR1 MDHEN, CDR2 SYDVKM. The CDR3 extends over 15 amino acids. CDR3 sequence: CASSLVWGNTGELFF. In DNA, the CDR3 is TGTGCCAGCAGTTTGGTTTGGGGGAACACCGGGGAGCTGTTTTTT.

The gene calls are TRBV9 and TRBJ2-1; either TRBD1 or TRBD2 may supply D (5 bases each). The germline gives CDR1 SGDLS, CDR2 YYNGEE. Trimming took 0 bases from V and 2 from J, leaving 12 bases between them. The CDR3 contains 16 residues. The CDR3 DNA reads TGTGCCAGCAGCGTAGGATGGGGGTTAGCCTACAATGAGCAGTTCTTC. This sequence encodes CASSVGWGLAYNEQFF.

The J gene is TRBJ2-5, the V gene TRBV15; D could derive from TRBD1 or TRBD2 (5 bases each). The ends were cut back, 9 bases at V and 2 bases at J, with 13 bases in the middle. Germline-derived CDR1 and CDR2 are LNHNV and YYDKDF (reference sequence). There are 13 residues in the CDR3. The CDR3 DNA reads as TGTGCCACGGGGCGGGCGCAGCAAGAGACCCAGTACTTC. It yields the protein CATGRAQQETQYF.

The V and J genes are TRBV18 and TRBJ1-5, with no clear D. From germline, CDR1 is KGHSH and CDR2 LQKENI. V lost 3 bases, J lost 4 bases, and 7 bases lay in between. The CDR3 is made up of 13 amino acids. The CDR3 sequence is CASSPVQNQPQHF. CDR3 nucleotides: TGTGCCAGCTCACCGGTACAGAATCAGCCCCAGCATTTT.

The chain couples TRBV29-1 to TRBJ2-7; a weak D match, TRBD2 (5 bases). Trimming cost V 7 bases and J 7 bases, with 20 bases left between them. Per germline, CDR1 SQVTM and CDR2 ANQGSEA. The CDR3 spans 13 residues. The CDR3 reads CSARSPGSAEQYF. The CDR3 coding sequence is TGCAGCGCTAGATCGCCGGGATCAGCGGAGCAGTACTTC.

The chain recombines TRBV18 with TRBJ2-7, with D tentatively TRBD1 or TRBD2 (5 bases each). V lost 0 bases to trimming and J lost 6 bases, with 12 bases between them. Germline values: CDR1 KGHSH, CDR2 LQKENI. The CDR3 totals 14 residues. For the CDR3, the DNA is TGTGCCAGCTCACCACCGGGACCAAGGGGCGAGCAGTACTTC. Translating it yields CASSPPGPRGEQYF.

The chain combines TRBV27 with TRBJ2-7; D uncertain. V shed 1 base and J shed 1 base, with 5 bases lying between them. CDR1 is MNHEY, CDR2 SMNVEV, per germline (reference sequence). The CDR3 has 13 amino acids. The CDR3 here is CASSLFPSYEQYF. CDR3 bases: TGTGCCAGCAGTTTATTTCCGTCCTACGAGCAGTACTTC.

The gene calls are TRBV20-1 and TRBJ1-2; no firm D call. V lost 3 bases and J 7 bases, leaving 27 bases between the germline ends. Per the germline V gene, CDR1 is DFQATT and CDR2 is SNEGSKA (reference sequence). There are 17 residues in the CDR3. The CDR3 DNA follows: TGCAGTGCTAGGTTTTCGTCGGTCGGAATTCGGCTTGGTGGCTACACCTTC. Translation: CSARFSSVGIRLGGYTF.

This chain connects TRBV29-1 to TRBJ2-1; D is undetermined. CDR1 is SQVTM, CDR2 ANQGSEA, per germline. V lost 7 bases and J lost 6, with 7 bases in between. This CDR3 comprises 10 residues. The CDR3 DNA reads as TGCAGCGCCGCTAGCAATGAGCAGTTCTTC. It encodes CSAASNEQFF.

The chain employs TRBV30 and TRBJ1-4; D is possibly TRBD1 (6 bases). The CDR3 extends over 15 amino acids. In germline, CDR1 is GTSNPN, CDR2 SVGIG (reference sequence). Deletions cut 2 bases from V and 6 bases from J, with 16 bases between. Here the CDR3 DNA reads TGTGCCTGGAGTATCCCCGGGACATCCGATGAAAAACTGTTTTTT. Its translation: CAWSIPGTSDEKLFF. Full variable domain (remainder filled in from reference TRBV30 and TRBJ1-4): SQTIHQWPATLVQPVGSPLSLECTVEGTSNPNLYWYRQAAGRGLQLLFYSVGIGQISSEVPQNLSASRPQDRQFILSSKKLLLSDSGFYLCAWSIPGTSDEKLFFGSGTQLSVL.

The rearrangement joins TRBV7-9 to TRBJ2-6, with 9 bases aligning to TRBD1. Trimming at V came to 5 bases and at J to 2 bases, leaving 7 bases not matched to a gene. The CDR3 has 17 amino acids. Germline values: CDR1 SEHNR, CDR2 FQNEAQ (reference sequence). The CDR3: CASSAGQGDAGANVLTF. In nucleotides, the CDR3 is TGTGCCAGCAGCGCGGGACAGGGAGACGCTGGGGCCAACGTCCTGACTTTC. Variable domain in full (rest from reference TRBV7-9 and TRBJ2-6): DTGVSQNPRHKITKRGQNVTFRCDPISEHNRLYWYRQTLGQGPEFLTYFQNEAQLEKSRLLSDRFSAERPKGSFSTLEIQRTEQGDSAMYLCASSAGQGDAGANVLTFGAGSRLTVL.

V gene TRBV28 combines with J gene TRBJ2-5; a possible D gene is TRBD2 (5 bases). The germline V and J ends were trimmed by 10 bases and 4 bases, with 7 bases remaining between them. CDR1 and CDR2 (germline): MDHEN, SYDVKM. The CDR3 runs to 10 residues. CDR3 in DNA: TGTGCCATTGGGAGAGAGACCCAGTACTTC. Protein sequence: CAIGRETQYF.

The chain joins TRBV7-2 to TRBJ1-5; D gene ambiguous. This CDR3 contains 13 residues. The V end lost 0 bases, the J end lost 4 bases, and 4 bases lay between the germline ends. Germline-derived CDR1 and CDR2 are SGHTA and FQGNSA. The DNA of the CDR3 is TGTGCCAGCAGCTTAGCAATGAATCAGCCCCAGCATTTT. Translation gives CASSLAMNQPQHF.

The CDR3 bases are TGTGCCAGCAGCAAACCGGGTCCCACTTTTTACACCTTC. Its translation is CASSKPGPTFYTF. The chain recombines TRBV3-1 with TRBJ1-2; D not resolved. The CDR3 covers 13 residues. V was clipped by 5 bases and J by 11 bases, with 18 bases between them. The germline gives CDR1 LGHDT, CDR2 YNNKEL (reference sequence).

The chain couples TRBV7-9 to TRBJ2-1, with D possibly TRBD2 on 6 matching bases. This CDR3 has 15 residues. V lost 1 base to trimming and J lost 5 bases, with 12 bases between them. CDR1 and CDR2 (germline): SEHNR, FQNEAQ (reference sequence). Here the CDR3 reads CASSLDTSTNNEQFF. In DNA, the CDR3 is TGTGCCAGCAGCTTAGATACTAGCACCAACAATGAGCAGTTCTTC.

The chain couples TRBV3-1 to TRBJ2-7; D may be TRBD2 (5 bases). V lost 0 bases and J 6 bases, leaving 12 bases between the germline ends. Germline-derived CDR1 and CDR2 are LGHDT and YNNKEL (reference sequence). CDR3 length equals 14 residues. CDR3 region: CASSQDPGVGEQYF. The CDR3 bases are TGTGCCAGCAGCCAAGATCCCGGGGTGGGCGAGCAGTACTTC.

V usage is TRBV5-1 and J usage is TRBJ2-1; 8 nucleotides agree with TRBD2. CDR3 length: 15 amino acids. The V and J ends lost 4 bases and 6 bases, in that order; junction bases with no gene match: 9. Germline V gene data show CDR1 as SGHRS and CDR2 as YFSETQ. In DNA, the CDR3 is TGCGCCAGCAGCCCAACCGGGACTAGAACCAATGAGCAGTTCTTC. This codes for CASSPTGTRTNEQFF.

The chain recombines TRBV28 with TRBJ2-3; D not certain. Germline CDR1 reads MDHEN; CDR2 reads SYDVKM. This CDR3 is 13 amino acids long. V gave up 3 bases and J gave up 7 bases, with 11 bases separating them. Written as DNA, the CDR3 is TGTGCCAGCAGTTTGGCAGGAAGTAATACGCAGTATTTT. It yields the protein CASSLAGSNTQYF. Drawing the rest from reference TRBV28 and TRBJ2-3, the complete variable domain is DVKVTQSSRYLVKRTGEKVFLECVQDMDHENMFWYRQDPGLGLRLIYFSYDVKMKEKGDIPEGYSVSREKKERFSLILESASTNQTSMYLCASSLAGSNTQYFGPGTRLTVL.

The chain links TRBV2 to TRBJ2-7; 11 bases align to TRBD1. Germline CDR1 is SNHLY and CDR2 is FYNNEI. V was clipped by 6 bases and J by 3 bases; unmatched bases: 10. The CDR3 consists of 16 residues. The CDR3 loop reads CASSATSGTGGYEQYF. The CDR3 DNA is TGTGCCAGCAGCGCGACGTCCGGGACAGGGGGCTACGAGCAGTACTTC.

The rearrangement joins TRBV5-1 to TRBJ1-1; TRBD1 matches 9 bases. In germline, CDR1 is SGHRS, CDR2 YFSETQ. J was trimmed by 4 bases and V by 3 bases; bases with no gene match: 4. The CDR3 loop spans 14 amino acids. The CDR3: CASSSGTGTTEAFF. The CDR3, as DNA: TGCGCCAGCAGCTCCGGGACAGGGACCACTGAAGCTTTCTTT.

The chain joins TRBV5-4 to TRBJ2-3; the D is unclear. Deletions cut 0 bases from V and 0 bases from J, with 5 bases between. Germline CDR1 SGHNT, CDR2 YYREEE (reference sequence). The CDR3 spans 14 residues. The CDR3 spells CASSLDVSTDTQYF. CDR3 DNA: TGTGCCAGCAGCTTGGACGTGAGCACAGATACGCAGTATTTT.